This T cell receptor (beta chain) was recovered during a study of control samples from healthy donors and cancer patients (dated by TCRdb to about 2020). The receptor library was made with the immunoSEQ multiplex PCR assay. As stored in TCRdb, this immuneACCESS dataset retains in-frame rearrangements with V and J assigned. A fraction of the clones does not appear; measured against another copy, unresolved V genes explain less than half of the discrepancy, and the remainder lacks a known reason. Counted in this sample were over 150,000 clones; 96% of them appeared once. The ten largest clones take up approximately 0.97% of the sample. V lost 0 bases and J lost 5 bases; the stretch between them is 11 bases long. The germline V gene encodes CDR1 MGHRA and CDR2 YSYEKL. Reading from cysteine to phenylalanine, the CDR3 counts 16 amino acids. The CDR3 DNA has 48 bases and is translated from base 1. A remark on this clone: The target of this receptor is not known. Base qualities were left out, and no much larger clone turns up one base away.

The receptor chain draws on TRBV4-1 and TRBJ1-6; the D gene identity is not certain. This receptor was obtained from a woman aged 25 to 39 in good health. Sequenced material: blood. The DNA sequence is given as TGCGCCAGCAGCCAAGAAGTATCACTGAATAATTCACCCCTCCACTTT. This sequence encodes CASSQEVSLNNSPLHF.